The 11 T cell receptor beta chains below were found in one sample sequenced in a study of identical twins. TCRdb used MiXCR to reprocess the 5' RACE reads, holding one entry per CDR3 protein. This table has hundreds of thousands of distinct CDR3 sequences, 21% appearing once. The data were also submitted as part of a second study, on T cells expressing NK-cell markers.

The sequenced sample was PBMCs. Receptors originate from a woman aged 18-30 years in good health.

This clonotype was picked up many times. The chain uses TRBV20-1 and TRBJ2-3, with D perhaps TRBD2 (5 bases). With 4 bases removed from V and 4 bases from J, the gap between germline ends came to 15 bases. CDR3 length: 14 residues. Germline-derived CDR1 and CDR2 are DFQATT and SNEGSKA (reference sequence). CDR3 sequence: CSATRDNRPDTQYF. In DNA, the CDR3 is TGCAGTGCTACCCGGGATAACAGACCAGATACGCAGTATTTT.

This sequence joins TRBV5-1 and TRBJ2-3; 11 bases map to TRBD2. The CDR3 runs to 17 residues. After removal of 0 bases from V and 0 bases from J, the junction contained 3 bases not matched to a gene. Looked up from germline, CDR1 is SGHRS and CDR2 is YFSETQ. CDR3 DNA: TGCGCCAGCAGCTTGGAGGGACTAGCGGTCAGCACAGATACGCAGTATTTT. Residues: CASSLEGLAVSTDTQYF.

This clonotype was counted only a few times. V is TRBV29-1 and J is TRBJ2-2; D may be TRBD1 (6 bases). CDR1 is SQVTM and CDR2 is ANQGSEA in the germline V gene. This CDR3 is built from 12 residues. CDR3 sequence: CAIGGNTGELFF. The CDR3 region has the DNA TGCGCCATAGGGGGGAACACCGGGGAGCTGTTTTTT.

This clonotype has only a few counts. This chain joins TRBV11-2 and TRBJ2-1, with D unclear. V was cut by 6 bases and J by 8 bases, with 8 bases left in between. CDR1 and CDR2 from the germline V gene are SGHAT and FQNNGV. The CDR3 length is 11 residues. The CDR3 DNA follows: TGTGCCAGCAGTGAGGTCCATGAGCAGTTCTTC. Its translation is CASSEVHEQFF. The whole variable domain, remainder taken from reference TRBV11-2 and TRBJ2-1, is EAGVAQSPRYKIIEKRQSVAFWCNPISGHATLYWYQQILGQGPKLLIQFQNNGVVDDSQLPKDRFSAERLKGVDSTLKIQPAKLEDSAVYLCASSEVHEQFFGPGTRLTVL.

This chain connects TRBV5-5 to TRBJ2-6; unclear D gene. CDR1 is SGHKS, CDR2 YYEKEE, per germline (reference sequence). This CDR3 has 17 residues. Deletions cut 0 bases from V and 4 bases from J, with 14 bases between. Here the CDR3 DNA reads TGTGCCAGCAGCTTGGCCGTGGGGATTGGAGGGGCCAACGTCCTGACTTTC. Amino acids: CASSLAVGIGGANVLTF. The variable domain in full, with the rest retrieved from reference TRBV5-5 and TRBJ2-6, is DAGVTQSPTHLIKTRGQQVTLRCSPISGHKSVSWYQQVLGQGPQFIFQYYEKEERGRGNFPDRFSARQFPNYSSELNVNALLLGDSALYLCASSLAVGIGGANVLTFGAGSRLTVL.

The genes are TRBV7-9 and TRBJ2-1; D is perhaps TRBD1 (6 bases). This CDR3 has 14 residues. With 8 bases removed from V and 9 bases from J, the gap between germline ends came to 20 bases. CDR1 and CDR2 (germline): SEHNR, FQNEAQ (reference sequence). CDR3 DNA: TGTGCCAGCGGACGACATAAGACAGGTACTGAGCAGTTCTTC. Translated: CASGRHKTGTEQFF.

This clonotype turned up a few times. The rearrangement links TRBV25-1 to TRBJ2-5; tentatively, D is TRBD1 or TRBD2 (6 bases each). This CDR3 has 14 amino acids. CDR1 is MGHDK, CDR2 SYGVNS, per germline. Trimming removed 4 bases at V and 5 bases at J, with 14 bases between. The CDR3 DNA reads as TGTGCCAGCAGTGTAACCGGGGGCCCCGAGACCCAGTACTTC. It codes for CASSVTGGPETQYF.

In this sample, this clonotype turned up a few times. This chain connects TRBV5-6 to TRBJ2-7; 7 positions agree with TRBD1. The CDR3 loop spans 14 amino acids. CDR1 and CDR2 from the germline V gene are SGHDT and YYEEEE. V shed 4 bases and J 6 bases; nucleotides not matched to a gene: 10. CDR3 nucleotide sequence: TGTGCCAGCAGCCCGGGACAGTTAGTCCTCGAGCAGTACTTC. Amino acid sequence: CASSPGQLVLEQYF.

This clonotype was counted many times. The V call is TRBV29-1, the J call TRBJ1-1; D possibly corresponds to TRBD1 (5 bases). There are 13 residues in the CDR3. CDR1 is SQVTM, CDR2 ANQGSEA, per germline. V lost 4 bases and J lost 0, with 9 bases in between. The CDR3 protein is CSVGTGLNTEAFF. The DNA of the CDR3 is TGCAGCGTTGGAACAGGATTGAACACTGAAGCTTTCTTT. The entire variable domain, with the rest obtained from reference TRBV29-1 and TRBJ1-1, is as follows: SAVISQKPSRDICQRGTSLTIQCQVDSQVTMMFWYRQQPGQSLTLIATANQGSEATYESGFVIDKFPISRPNLTFSTLTVSNMSPEDSSIYLCSVGTGLNTEAFFGQGTRLTVV.

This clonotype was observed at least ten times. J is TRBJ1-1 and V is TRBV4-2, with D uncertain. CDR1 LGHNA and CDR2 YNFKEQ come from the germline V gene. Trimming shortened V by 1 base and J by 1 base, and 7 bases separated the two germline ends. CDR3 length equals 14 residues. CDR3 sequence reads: CASSQAAANTEAFF. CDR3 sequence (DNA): TGTGCCAGCAGCCAAGCGGCCGCGAACACTGAAGCTTTCTTT.

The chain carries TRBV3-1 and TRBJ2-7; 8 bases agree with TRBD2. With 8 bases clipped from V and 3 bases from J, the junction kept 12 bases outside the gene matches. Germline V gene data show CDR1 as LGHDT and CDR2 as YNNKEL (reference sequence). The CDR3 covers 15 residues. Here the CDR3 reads CASCPGGLAGYEQYF. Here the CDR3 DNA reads TGTGCCAGCTGCCCGGGGGGGCTAGCGGGCTACGAGCAGTACTTC.